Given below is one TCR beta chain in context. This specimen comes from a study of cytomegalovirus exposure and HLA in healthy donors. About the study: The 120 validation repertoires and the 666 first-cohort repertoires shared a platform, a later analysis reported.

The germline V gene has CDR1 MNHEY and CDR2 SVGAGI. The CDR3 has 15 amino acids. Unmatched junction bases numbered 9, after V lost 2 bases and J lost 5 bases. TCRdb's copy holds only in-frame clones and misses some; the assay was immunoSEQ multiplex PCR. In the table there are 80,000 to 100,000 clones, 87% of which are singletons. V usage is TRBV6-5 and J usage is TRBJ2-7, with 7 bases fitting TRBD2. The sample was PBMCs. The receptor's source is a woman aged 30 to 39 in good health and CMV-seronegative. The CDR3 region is CASSYTQLAIHEQYF. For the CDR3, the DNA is TGTGCCAGCAGTTACACGCAACTAGCGATCCACGAGCAGTACTTC.